This TCR beta chain originates from a study of blood T cell repertoires in COVID-19. Germline CDR1 reads LGHDT; CDR2 reads YNNKEL (reference sequence). With 2 bases clipped from V and 3 bases from J, the junction kept 11 bases outside the gene matches. The CDR3 is made up of 17 amino acids. TCRdb's copy holds only in-frame clones and misses some; the assay was immunoSEQ multiplex PCR. This table has around 280,000 clones, roughly 86% appearing once. Sequencing was carried out using peripheral blood. V usage is TRBV3-1 (or the pseudogene TRBV3-2) and J usage is TRBJ1-1, with 8 bases matching TRBD1. The TCR originated in a woman in her thirties who had recovered from COVID-19. The CDR3, as DNA: TGTGCCAGCAGCCAACATATCCCGGGACAGGTGGACACTGAAGCTTTCTTT. Encoded protein: CASSQHIPGQVDTEAFF.